This T cell receptor beta chain was captured in a study of cytomegalovirus exposure and HLA in healthy donors. Overall study findings and caveats: Subsequent analysis showed first-cohort TCR clusters tending to co-occur in around 130 validation repertoires. High specificity and sensitivity for cytomegalovirus status were reported for the classifier.

As regards this clone: Its antigen is not known.

Libraries were prepared by immunoSEQ multiplex PCR; TCRdb keeps only in-frame clonotypes and omits some of them. The table lists 150,000 or so clones, approximately 90% of them singletons, with more than 1.2% in the top ten. CDR1 and CDR2 from the germline V gene are SGDLS and YYNGEE. The CDR3 contains 16 residues. V shed 5 bases and J 3 bases; nucleotides not matched to a gene: 7. Among the 120 subjects of the validation cohort, separate from the roughly 600-subject first cohort, were the donors. The chain is built from TRBV9 and TRBJ2-7; 14 bases agree with TRBD2. The sequence came from a woman aged 25 to 45 in good health and CMV-seronegative. Sequencing was carried out using PBMCs. In nucleotides, the CDR3 is TGTGCCAGCAGTCTCACAGGGACTAGCGGGGGCTACGAGCAGTACTTC. Translated, it gives CASSLTGTSGGYEQYF.